This TCR beta chain was recovered during a study of blood T cell repertoires in COVID-19. Whole-study context: Acute and convalescent COVID-19 specimens originated in the United States, Italy and Spain.

Only in-frame clones appear in the TCRdb table, and some are missing; sequencing was by immunoSEQ multiplex PCR. The table records 93,000 or so clones, 70% to 90% of them present only once. The CDR3 consists of 15 residues. V trimming: 7 bases; J trimming: 5 bases; junction bases outside the gene matches: 6. Germline V CDR1 and CDR2: LNHDA, SQIVND (reference sequence). The sequence was collected from a human donor in a cohort sampled during active COVID-19. The J gene is TRBJ2-3, the V gene TRBV19; TRBD2 matches 13 bases. Specimen: peripheral blood. The CDR3: CASNGLAGVIDTQYF. The CDR3 nucleotides read TGTGCCAGTAACGGACTAGCGGGAGTCATAGATACGCAGTATTTT. Variable domain in full (rest from reference TRBV19 and TRBJ2-3): DGGITQSPKYLFRKEGQNVTLSCEQNLNHDAMYWYRQDPGQGLRLIYYSQIVNDFQKGDIAEGYSVSREKKESFPLTVTSAQKNPTAFYLCASNGLAGVIDTQYFGPGTRLTVL.